The clone carrying this T cell receptor (beta chain) was recorded many times. The limits of the CDR3 on the DNA are not certain, so only TCRdb's listed CDR3 is given. These data are taken from a study of patients and donors after allogeneic stem cell transplantation. One entry per CDR3 protein, called by TCRdb with MiXCR from the RT-PCR reads. This table holds 87,000 or so distinct CDR3 sequences, approximately 5% found once. Germline V gene data show CDR1 as SNHLY and CDR2 as FYNNEI. The CDR3 adds up to 13 amino acids, both ends counted. The chain couples TRBV2 to TRBJ1-4; the D call TRBD1 from the table was never checked on the DNA. The sequence derives from a human donor who was either an allogeneic HSCT recipient or a stem cell or donor lymphocyte infusion donor (not recorded which). It is not recorded whose cells these are; they may come from a transplant donor. The sample comprised blood, either unsorted or a sorted T cell fraction (not recorded which). CDR3 residues: CASSEFVAGGSSF.